The subject of this entry is one T cell receptor beta chain. The sample is drawn from a study of siplizumab effects on memory and regulatory T cells. The CDR3 has 13 amino acids. Germline values: CDR1 GTSNPN, CDR2 SVGIG (reference sequence). Trimming removed 3 bases from V and 7 bases from J; junction bases left unmatched: 8. Only in-frame clones appear in the TCRdb table, and some are missing; sequencing was by immunoSEQ multiplex PCR. Here the sample spans 75,000 to 100,000 clones, approximately 95% being singletons. The source material was non-Treg CD4+ T cells sorted from blood. This TCR derives from a human donor in good health. The chain combines TRBV30 with TRBJ1-2, with 7 bases aligning to TRBD1. CDR3 DNA sequence: TGTGCCTGGAGGACCAGGCACAGGGGTGGCTACACCTTC. As protein: CAWRTRHRGGYTF.